A selection of T cell receptor beta chains follows, all from one sample in a study of cytomegalovirus exposure and HLA in healthy donors. The assay was immunoSEQ multiplex PCR, and TCRdb's table has in-frame clones only and misses some. Of 150,000 to 200,000 clones listed, roughly 80% are singletons. The sample was PBMCs. These receptor sequences come from a woman aged 18-29 years in good health and CMV-seronegative. Each CDR3 is given with its conserved first and last residue. The D gene is left open where the match is weak. Clone size is not always given. Where it is, it says once, few, many or a class for expanded clones.

clone size	J gene	D gene	CDR3 length	V gene	CDR3 DNA	CDR3 protein
.	TRBJ2-1	TRBD1	17	TRBV7-3	TGTGCCAGCAGCTTTCGACCCAGACAGGGAACGTACAATGAGCAGTTCTTC	CASSFRPRQGTYNEQFF
.	TRBJ2-1	.	16	TRBV28	TGTGCCAGCAGTTCCCCTTCGGAACAGAACTACAATGAGCAGTTCTTC	CASSSPSEQNYNEQFF
.	TRBJ1-4	.	16	TRBV5-6	TGTGCCAGCAGCTTGTACACCACCGGGGGTAGTGAAAAACTGTTTTTT	CASSLYTTGGSEKLFF
.	TRBJ2-5	TRBD2	13	TRBV7-9	TGTGCCAGCAGCCCGGGACTAGAAGAGACCCAGTACTTC	CASSPGLEETQYF
.	TRBJ2-2	TRBD1	15	TRBV11-3	TGTGCCAGCAGCCTACGACAGGGTTACACCGGGGAGCTGTTTTTT	CASSLRQGYTGELFF
.	TRBJ2-7	.	15	TRBV5-6	TGTGCCAGCAGCTTGGGGGAACTAGCTTCCTACGAGCAGTACTTC	CASSLGELASYEQYF
.	TRBJ2-7	.	16	TRBV5-4	TGTGCCAGCAGCCATTCCTCCTACCAGGGGAGCTACGAGCAGTACTTC	CASSHSSYQGSYEQYF
.	TRBJ2-2	TRBD2	17	TRBV5-1	TGCGCCAGCAGTTCGTCCCCGCTAGCGGGAGGAACCGGGGAGCTGTTTTTT	CASSSSPLAGGTGELFF
.	TRBJ1-4	.	14	TRBV5-1	TGCGCCAGCAGCGTAGGGGCAACTAATGAAAAACTGTTTTTT	CASSVGATNEKLFF
few	TRBJ2-2	.	17	TRBV4-3	TGCGCCAGCAGCCAAGGGAGACAGACCTTGTTTTCCGGGGAGCTGTTTTTT	CASSQGRQTLFSGELFF
.	TRBJ2-7	.	12	TRBV7-9	TGTGCCAGCAGCCTAACAGGGTACGAGCAGTACTTC	CASSLTGYEQYF
.	TRBJ1-1	.	14	TRBV6-1	TGTGCCAGCAGGGAAGAACCCGGGAACACTGAAGCTTTCTTT	CASREEPGNTEAFF
.	TRBJ1-1	.	16	TRBV9	TGTGCCAGCAGCGTAGATGGCAGGCGAGGAGGTACTGAAGCTTTCTTT	CASSVDGRRGGTEAFF
.	TRBJ1-4	.	14	TRBV5-6	TGTGCCAGCAGCTGGGGGAGGGGTCATGAAAAACTGTTTTTT	CASSWGRGHEKLFF
.	TRBJ2-1	TRBD2	17	TRBV7-9	TGTGCCAGCAGCACCGGGACTAGCCGCCCTTCCTACAATGAGCAGTTCTTC	CASSTGTSRPSYNEQFF
.	TRBJ2-1	TRBD2	16	TRBV4-1	TGCGCCAGCAGCCTCGCAGGAGCGGGAGTCTACAATGAGCAGTTCTTC	CASSLAGAGVYNEQFF
.	TRBJ2-2	TRBD2	15	TRBV2	TGTGCCAGCAGTGCCGGGGCGGGAGACACCGGGGAGCTGTTTTTT	CASSAGAGDTGELFF
.	TRBJ2-7	TRBD1	15	TRBV5-1	TGCGCCAGCAGCTTGGTTGGACAGGGCCGGTACGAGCAGTACTTC	CASSLVGQGRYEQYF
.	TRBJ1-3	TRBD1	16	TRBV5-1	TGCGCCAGCAGCGTGGGACAGTCAAACTCTGGAAACACCATATATTTT	CASSVGQSNSGNTIYF
.	TRBJ2-7	TRBD2	14	TRBV6-5	TGTGCCAGCAGACGGGGGGGGCTGACCTACGAGCAGTACTTC	CASRRGGLTYEQYF
.	TRBJ2-1	TRBD2	17	TRBV27	TGTGCCAGCAGCCCCGGGCGAGGGCTAGCGGGTCTGAATGAGCAGTTCTTC	CASSPGRGLAGLNEQFF
.	TRBJ2-7	TRBD1	14	TRBV25-1	TGTGCCAGCAGTGCGCCCGGGACAGCTTCCGAGCAGTACTTC	CASSAPGTASEQYF
.	TRBJ2-7	TRBD2	18	TRBV5-5	TGTGCCAGCAGCGCTCCAACGAAAGCTAGCGGGCGTACCTACGAGCAGTACTTC	CASSAPTKASGRTYEQYF
.	TRBJ2-2	.	15	TRBV28	TGTGCCAGCAGTTTCCAGGGGTCGAACACCGGGGAGCTGTTTTTT	CASSFQGSNTGELFF
few	TRBJ2-3	TRBD1	11	TRBV28	TGTGCCAGCAGCGGGACAGGGGGCAGTTATTTT	CASSGTGGSYF
.	TRBJ2-7	.	15	TRBV7-2	TGTGCCAGCAGCTTAGGTGCAGGGGCCAGGAACGAGCAGTACTTC	CASSLGAGARNEQYF
.	TRBJ2-5	TRBD2	16	TRBV30	TGTGCCTGGACTAGCGGGAGGCGGTTTTCGGGAGAGACCCAGTACTTC	CAWTSGRRFSGETQYF
.	TRBJ2-5	.	13	TRBV4-1	TGCGCCAGCAGCCAAGGGCTAGTTGAGACCCAGTACTTC	CASSQGLVETQYF
.	TRBJ2-3	TRBD2	15	TRBV5-1	TGCGCCAGCAGGACTTCGGGGGGGGGCACAGATACGCAGTATTTT	CASRTSGGGTDTQYF
.	TRBJ2-5	.	14	TRBV4-1	TGCGCCAGCAGCCAAGGGGGAAAAGGGGGGACCCAGTACTTC	CASSQGGKGGTQYF
.	TRBJ2-5	TRBD2	14	TRBV19	TGTGCCAGTAGTATAGGGCGGGGGGCGGAGACCCAGTACTTC	CASSIGRGAETQYF
.	TRBJ2-7	.	17	TRBV4-3	TGCGCCAGCAGCCAAGATGAGGAGGGCGGGCCTACCTACGAGCAGTACTTC	CASSQDEEGGPTYEQYF
.	TRBJ2-7	.	13	TRBV7-9	TGTGCCAGCAGCACCCCCGCGTCCTACGAGCAGTACTTC	CASSTPASYEQYF
.	TRBJ1-2	.	13	TRBV9	TGTGCCAGCAACCGCGGACAGCTTTATGGCTACACCTTC	CASNRGQLYGYTF
.	TRBJ1-1	.	12	TRBV29-1	TGCAGCGTTGAATCGATAGTGGGCGAAGCTTTCTTT	CSVESIVGEAFF
.	TRBJ1-1	TRBD1	16	TRBV28	TGTGCCAGCAGGCCTCCGGGACAGCACGTTGGCACTGAAGCTTTCTTT	CASRPPGQHVGTEAFF
.	TRBJ1-2	TRBD1	15	TRBV5-6	TGTGCCAGCAGCTTTTCCCCCGGGACAGCCTATGGCTACACCTTC	CASSFSPGTAYGYTF
once	TRBJ1-1	.	16	TRBV5-1	TGCGCCAGCAGCTTGTCAGGGAGGGGCATGAACACTGAAGCTTTCTTT	CASSLSGRGMNTEAFF
.	TRBJ2-6	.	15	TRBV5-1	TGCGCCAGCAGCTTGTCCGTGTCTGGGGCCAACGTCCTGACTTTC	CASSLSVSGANVLTF
once	TRBJ2-2	.	13	TRBV6-5	TGTGCCACAAAGGGAGGGGGTACCGGGGAGCTGTTTTTT	CATKGGGTGELFF
.	TRBJ1-2	TRBD1	15	TRBV19	TGTGCCAGTAGTTCCCAGTCACAGGGGAACTATGGCTACACCTTC	CASSSQSQGNYGYTF
.	TRBJ2-1	.	15	TRBV4-1	TGCGCCAGCAGCCAAGTGGCGGGGCCCTACAATGAGCAGTTCTTC	CASSQVAGPYNEQFF